Below, 28 T cell receptor beta chains from the same sample are listed, as sequenced in a study of CD4+ T cells in melanoma. Data came from immunoSEQ multiplex PCR; TCRdb stores just in-frame clones and leaves some out. The sample has approximately 110,000 clones; roughly 90% are singletons. Material: peripheral blood. These receptors were taken from a human donor with melanoma.

The J gene is TRBJ2-3, the V gene TRBV4-1, with D perhaps TRBD2 (5 bases). Between the trimmed V and J ends, which lost 2 bases and 3 bases, there was a span of 12 bases. This CDR3 is built from 15 residues. Germline CDR1 is MGHRA and CDR2 is YSYEKL. DNA for the CDR3: TGCGCCAGCAGCCAAAGCGGAGTCCCGACAGATACGCAGTATTTT. It codes for CASSQSGVPTDTQYF.

The genes are TRBV4-1 and TRBJ2-1; TRBD1 matches 7 bases. The CDR3 totals 13 residues. With 0 bases clipped from V and 12 bases from J, the junction kept 5 bases outside the gene matches. Germline assignment: CDR1 MGHRA and CDR2 YSYEKL. For the CDR3, the DNA is TGCGCCAGCAGCCAAGATCTTCGGACAGGGCAGTTCTTC. Translated: CASSQDLRTGQFF.

The chain is built from TRBV5-1 and TRBJ1-1, with D maybe TRBD1 (6 bases). This CDR3 region has 14 residues. Germline V CDR1 and CDR2: SGHRS, YFSETQ. Trimming cost V 3 bases and J 5 bases, with 14 bases left between them. The CDR3 protein is CASSSSGAGTEAFF. DNA for the CDR3: TGCGCCAGCAGCTCCTCGGGGGCTGGGACTGAAGCTTTCTTT.

V gene TRBV28 combines with J gene TRBJ1-2; D is undetermined. Germline CDR1 and CDR2: MDHEN and SYDVKM. The V gene lost 5 bases and the J gene lost 1 base, with 17 bases spanning the gap. This CDR3 region has 16 residues. The CDR3 region has the DNA TGTGCCAGCAGTCAACCCCCCGCGGGTAATAACTATGGCTACACCTTC. This encodes CASSQPPAGNNYGYTF.

The rearrangement uses TRBV5-1 and TRBJ2-5, with D hard to call. V gave up 6 bases and J gave up 2 bases, with 14 bases separating them. CDR3 length: 14 amino acids. Germline V CDR1 and CDR2: SGHRS, YFSETQ. CDR3: CASTIASWQETQYF. CDR3 DNA sequence: TGCGCCAGCACCATAGCCTCGTGGCAAGAGACCCAGTACTTC.

The J gene is TRBJ2-1, the V gene TRBV5-1, with 7 bases that match TRBD1. The V and J ends lost 5 bases and 8 bases, in that order; junction bases with no gene match: 7. This CDR3 has 13 residues. Germline V gene sequence: CDR1 SGHRS, CDR2 YFSETQ. This CDR3 reads CASSFGQADEQFF. The DNA for the CDR3 is TGCGCCAGCAGTTTCGGACAGGCCGATGAGCAGTTCTTC.

In the case of this clone: One junction end does not reproduce the germline sequence, and a read error may be involved. DNA of the CDR3: TGCGCCAGCAGCCAAGACTTAGGAGAGCGGGCCCAACTTTTT. This encodes CASSQDLGERAQLF. V gene TRBV4-3 combines with J gene TRBJ1-1; D call uncertain. The CDR3 covers 14 residues. CDR1 LGHNA and CDR2 YSLEER come from the germline V gene.

This rearrangement joins TRBV28 to TRBJ1-4, with D perhaps TRBD1 (6 bases). With 6 bases removed from V and 10 bases from J, the gap between germline ends came to 18 bases. The CDR3 is made up of 14 amino acids. The germline V gene encodes CDR1 MDHEN and CDR2 SYDVKM. For the CDR3, the DNA is TGTGCCAGCAGGACGGACAGAAGTGGGAGAAAACTGTTTTTT. Translating it yields CASRTDRSGRKLFF.

V usage is TRBV6-5 and J usage is TRBJ2-1, with D perhaps matching TRBD1 (5 bases). The germline gives CDR1 MNHEY, CDR2 SVGAGI. The CDR3 contains 13 residues. The germline V and J ends were trimmed by 6 bases and 7 bases, with 13 bases remaining between them. The CDR3 nucleotides are TGTGCCAGCAGGGCTCCAGGGAAAAATGAGCAGTTCTTC. Residues: CASRAPGKNEQFF.

This clone was observed once. CDR3 sequence: CASRGGRPNEQFF. The CDR3 DNA follows: TGTGCCAGCAGGGGGGGTAGACCGAATGAGCAGTTCTTC. The chain is built from TRBV7-2 and TRBJ2-1; tentatively, D is TRBD2 (6 bases). V was trimmed by 6 bases and J by 7 bases, leaving 13 bases between them. CDR1 is SGHTA, CDR2 FQGNSA, per germline. The CDR3 is 13 residues long.

This chain joins TRBV28 and TRBJ1-5, with D tentatively TRBD1 (5 bases). Deletions cut 9 bases from V and 4 bases from J, with 16 bases between. The length of the CDR3 is 14 residues. The germline gives CDR1 MDHEN, CDR2 SYDVKM. This CDR3 reads CASMGWDLNQPQHF. CDR3 in DNA: TGTGCCAGTATGGGGTGGGACCTTAATCAGCCCCAGCATTTT.

This chain uses TRBV11-2 with TRBJ2-1; 8 positions agree with TRBD2. The trim removed 1 base at V and 15 bases at J, leaving 8 bases unmatched. The CDR3 is made up of 13 amino acids. The germline V gene encodes CDR1 SGHAT and CDR2 FQNNGV. The CDR3 nucleotides are TGTGCCAGCAGCTTAGCCCTAGCGGGTGTCCGGTTCTTC. Its protein is CASSLALAGVRFF. The variable domain in full, with the rest retrieved from reference TRBV11-2 and TRBJ2-1, is EAGVAQSPRYKIIEKRQSVAFWCNPISGHATLYWYQQILGQGPKLLIQFQNNGVVDDSQLPKDRFSAERLKGVDSTLKIQPAKLEDSAVYLCASSLALAGVRFFGPGTRLTVL.

The chain carries TRBV9 and TRBJ1-2; 9 bases are a match to TRBD1. Germline V CDR1 and CDR2: SGDLS, YYNGEE. J gave up 5 bases and V 3 bases, and 2 bases lay outside the gene matches. The CDR3 contains 13 residues. The CDR3 DNA reads as TGTGCCAGCAGCGCCGGGACAGGGTATGGCTACACCTTC. It translates to CASSAGTGYGYTF.

The CDR3: CASSQGDPRYPDTQYF. The CDR3 coding sequence is TGTGCCAGCAGCCAGGGGGACCCCAGGTATCCAGATACGCAGTATTTT. V usage is TRBV4-2 and J usage is TRBJ2-3; possibly TRBD1 or TRBD2 for D (5 bases each). The CDR3 extends over 16 amino acids. The V and J ends lost 3 bases and 4 bases respectively, with 17 bases between them. Germline V gives CDR1 LGHNA, CDR2 YNFKEQ.

This chain links TRBV5-1 with TRBJ2-3; D may be TRBD2 (7 bases). The CDR3 is 15 residues long. The germline CDR1 and CDR2 sequences are SGHRS and YFSETQ. V lost 4 bases, J lost 2 bases, and 14 bases lay in between. Here the CDR3 DNA reads TGCGCCAGCAGCCTGGGGGGGGCGAACACAGATACGCAGTATTTT. Protein: CASSLGGANTDTQYF.

V and J are TRBV7-3 and TRBJ2-7; 7 bases agree with TRBD1. The CDR3 runs 12 residues. CDR1 and CDR2 (germline): SGHTA, FQGTGA. The trim removed 5 bases at V and 6 bases at J, leaving 4 bases unmatched. CDR3 sequence: CASSGTGVEQYF. The DNA for the CDR3 is TGTGCCAGCAGCGGCACAGGGGTCGAGCAGTACTTC.

V and J are TRBV19 and TRBJ1-6; TRBD1 aligns across 8 bases. From germline, CDR1 is LNHDA and CDR2 SQIVND (reference sequence). After removal of 7 bases from V and 10 bases from J, the junction contained 9 bases not matched to a gene. The CDR3 is 14 residues long. The CDR3 sequence: CASKRTGFQSPLHF. As DNA, the CDR3 is TGTGCCAGTAAGAGGACAGGGTTTCAATCACCCCTCCACTTT. Full variable domain (remainder filled in from reference TRBV19 and TRBJ1-6): DGGITQSPKYLFRKEGQNVTLSCEQNLNHDAMYWYRQDPGQGLRLIYYSQIVNDFQKGDIAEGYSVSREKKESFPLTVTSAQKNPTAFYLCASKRTGFQSPLHFGNGTRLTVT.

The CDR3 DNA reads as TGTGCCAGCAGCCAGGGGGGAATTTTAGCGGGAGACCACACAGATACGCAGTATTTT. Protein: CASSQGGILAGDHTDTQYF. This sequence joins TRBV7-7 and TRBJ2-3, with 9 positions matching TRBD2. J gave up 2 bases and V 5 bases, and 17 bases lay outside the gene matches. The germline CDR1 and CDR2 sequences are SSHAT and FNYEAQ (reference sequence). The CDR3 totals 19 residues.

The chain combines TRBV7-8 with TRBJ2-5; D remains ambiguous. V dropped 0 bases and J dropped 5 bases, with 7 bases sitting between them. Germline V lookup: CDR1 SGHVS, CDR2 FQNEAQ. There are 13 residues in the CDR3. CDR3 amino acids: CASSLAEMETQYF. The CDR3 DNA reads TGTGCCAGCAGCTTAGCCGAGATGGAGACCCAGTACTTC.

This chain uses TRBV4-3 with TRBJ1-4; no definite D call. The CDR3 is made up of 15 amino acids. Per the germline V gene, CDR1 is LGHNA and CDR2 is YSLEER. Trimming stripped 0 bases from V and 4 bases from J, with 9 bases between. The CDR3 DNA follows: TGCGCCAGCAGCCAAGACTCAGATAATAATGAAAAACTGTTTTTT. Protein: CASSQDSDNNEKLFF.

The V call is TRBV6-6, the J call TRBJ1-5, with TRBD1 as a possible D gene (6 bases). This CDR3 has 14 residues. Per germline, CDR1 MNHNY and CDR2 SVGAGI (reference sequence). The ends were cut back, 6 bases at V and 3 bases at J, with 12 bases in the middle. The CDR3 nucleotides are TGTGCCAGCAGACTAACAGGGTCCAATCAGCCCCAGCATTTT. This sequence encodes CASRLTGSNQPQHF.

V gene TRBV4-1 combines with J gene TRBJ2-3; TRBD2 aligns across 12 bases. This CDR3 is 14 amino acids long. CDR1 and CDR2 from the germline V gene are MGHRA and YSYEKL. Trimming at V came to 4 bases and at J to 6 bases, leaving 2 bases not matched to a gene. CDR3 region: CASSPSGGADTQYF. The DNA for the CDR3 is TGCGCCAGCAGCCCTAGCGGGGGGGCGGATACGCAGTATTTT.

This sequence joins TRBV6-5 and TRBJ2-1; D remains ambiguous. Trimming took 0 bases from V and 8 from J, leaving 8 bases between them. Germline loops: CDR1 MNHEY, CDR2 SVGAGI. This CDR3 is built from 13 residues. The CDR3 DNA reads TGTGCCAGCAGTTACTCGACCGAGGATGAGCAGTTCTTC. This gives the protein CASSYSTEDEQFF.

V and J are TRBV11-2 and TRBJ2-3; 7 bases map to TRBD1. Per the germline V gene, CDR1 is SGHAT and CDR2 is FQNNGV. CDR3 length: 16 residues. V shed 5 bases, J shed 1 base, and the junction held 9 bases outside the gene matches. The CDR3 DNA sequence: TGTGCCAGCAGCCAAGTACAGGGGATAGGCACAGATACGCAGTATTTT. This gives the protein CASSQVQGIGTDTQYF.

The gene calls are TRBV9 and TRBJ1-1; D is uncertain. The V end was cut by 4 bases, the J end by 1 base, with 14 bases between. The CDR3 contains 15 residues. Germline V lookup: CDR1 SGDLS, CDR2 YYNGEE. The CDR3 protein is CASSPNSQWNTEAFF. In nucleotides, the CDR3 is TGTGCCAGCAGCCCTAACAGTCAATGGAACACTGAAGCTTTCTTT.

V is TRBV19 and J is TRBJ1-5; 9 nucleotides agree with TRBD1. Germline-derived CDR1 and CDR2 are LNHDA and SQIVND (reference sequence). V shed 3 bases and J 4 bases; nucleotides not matched to a gene: 4. The CDR3 sequence is 15 residues long. Written as DNA, the CDR3 is TGTGCCAGTAGTATCCAAGGACAGGGGAATCAGCCCCAGCATTTT. This sequence encodes CASSIQGQGNQPQHF. Full variable domain (remainder filled in from reference TRBV19 and TRBJ1-5): DGGITQSPKYLFRKEGQNVTLSCEQNLNHDAMYWYRQDPGQGLRLIYYSQIVNDFQKGDIAEGYSVSREKKESFPLTVTSAQKNPTAFYLCASSIQGQGNQPQHFGDGTRLSIL.

V is TRBV25-1 and J is TRBJ1-5; tentatively, D is TRBD1 (6 bases). Germline V lookup: CDR1 MGHDK, CDR2 SYGVNS. Trimming cost V 8 bases and J 6 bases, with 14 bases left between them. CDR3 size: 13 residues. The CDR3 nucleotides read TGTGCCAGCGCCTGGGGGGCTGGTCAGCCCCAGCATTTT. It translates to CASAWGAGQPQHF.

The chain has TRBV29-1 and TRBJ2-5; the D gene is possibly TRBD1 (5 bases). V was shortened by 2 bases and J by 4 bases, with 11 bases between the two germline ends. The CDR3 covers 13 residues. Per germline, CDR1 SQVTM and CDR2 ANQGSEA. Here the CDR3 reads CSVERGRGETQYF. The CDR3 bases are TGCAGCGTTGAAAGGGGTCGAGGAGAGACCCAGTACTTC.